This TCR beta chain comes out of a study of cytomegalovirus exposure and HLA in healthy donors. CDR3 length equals 13 residues. V dropped 5 bases and J dropped 2 bases, with 8 bases sitting between them. In germline, CDR1 is SGHNT, CDR2 YYREEE (reference sequence). PCR was performed using 60 Vbeta and 13 Jbeta primers. The assay was immunoSEQ multiplex PCR, and TCRdb's table has in-frame clones only and misses some. The sample lists more than 110,000 clones, about four fifths seen once, with more than 4% in the top ten. Findings and caveats of the study: Being productive about 87% or about 30% of the time was typical of most TCR beta V segments in an earlier analysis. In a later analysis, HLA-C alleles had the fewest associated TCRs, DRB1 alleles the most.

Turning to this clone: The antigen remains unidentified.

The TCR comes from a man aged 40-49 years in good health and CMV-seropositive. What was sequenced was PBMCs. This rearrangement joins TRBV5-4 to TRBJ1-3; D is ambiguous. CDR3 residues: CASRGEAGNTIYF. The CDR3 DNA sequence: TGTGCCAGCAGGGGTGAGGCTGGAAACACCATATATTTT.